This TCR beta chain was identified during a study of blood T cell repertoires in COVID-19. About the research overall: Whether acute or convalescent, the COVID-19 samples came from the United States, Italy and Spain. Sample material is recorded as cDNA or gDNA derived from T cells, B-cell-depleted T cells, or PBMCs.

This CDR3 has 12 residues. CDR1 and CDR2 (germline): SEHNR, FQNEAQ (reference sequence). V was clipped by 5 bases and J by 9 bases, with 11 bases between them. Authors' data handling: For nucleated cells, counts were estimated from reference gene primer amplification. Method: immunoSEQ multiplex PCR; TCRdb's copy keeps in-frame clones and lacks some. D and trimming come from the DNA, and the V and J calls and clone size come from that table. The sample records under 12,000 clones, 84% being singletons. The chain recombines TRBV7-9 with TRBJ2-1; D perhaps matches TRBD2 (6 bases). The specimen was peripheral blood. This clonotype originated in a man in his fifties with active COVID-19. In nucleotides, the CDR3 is TGTGCCAGCAGCCCCGGAGGGAGTGAGCAGTTCTTC. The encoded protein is CASSPGGSEQFF.